Listed below are T cell receptor beta chains from one sample, sequenced in a study of early T cells in non-severe SARS-CoV-2 infection. TCRdb reprocessed the 5' RACE reads via MiXCR and lists one record per CDR3 protein. The top ten clones hold roughly 3% of a sample with fewer than 100,000 distinct CDR3 sequences, about 16% of them seen once. Sequenced material: whole blood. Receptor source: an adult who was a healthcare worker with PCR-confirmed SARS-CoV-2 infection or an uninfected control (not recorded which). CDR3s include the opening cysteine and the closing phenylalanine or tryptophan. A D gene is named only where the DNA matches it firmly. A clone size is listed for some rows: how often the clone was seen (once, few, many), or a class if it is expanded.

v_call	clone_size	d_call	j_call	cdr3_nt	cdr3_aa
TRBV20-1	few	-	TRBJ1-2	TGCAGTGCTAGACCCCAGGGAACAAACTATGGCTACACCTTC	CSARPQGTNYGYTF
TRBV12-3/TRBV12-4	-	-	TRBJ2-1	TGTGCCAGCGATTCGGGGGTTTGGGATGAGCAGTTCTTC	CASDSGVWDEQFF
TRBV7-3	few	-	TRBJ2-1	TGTGCCAGCAGCCCCCAGGAGTTTTATGTCAATGAGCAGTTCTTC	CASSPQEFYVNEQFF
TRBV29-1	few	TRBD2	TRBJ2-3	TGCAGCGTTGGTGCTAGCGGGAGCTCAGATACGCAGTATTTT	CSVGASGSSDTQYF
TRBV12-3/TRBV12-4	many	-	TRBJ1-5	TGTGCCAGCAGTACGGACGGGGGCAGGCCCCAGCATTTT	CASSTDGGRPQHF
TRBV29-1	-	-	TRBJ2-2	TGCAGCGGGTACATCGGGGAGCTGTTTTTT	CSGYIGELFF
TRBV30	-	TRBD2	TRBJ2-3	TGTGCCTGGAGTGTTAGTAGCGGGAGATTAGATACGCAGTATTTT	CAWSVSSGRLDTQYF
TRBV12-3/TRBV12-4	few	-	TRBJ1-6	TGTGCCAGCAGTTTGGCAGACCTTCCGACCCTCCACTTT	CASSLADLPTLHF
TRBV9	few	TRBD2	TRBJ2-1	TGTGCCAGCAGCGACCGAGCGGGAGGGATCAATGAGCAGTTCTTC	CASSDRAGGINEQFF
TRBV5-1	few	TRBD1	TRBJ2-3	TGCGCCAGCAGCTTGGCGGGACAGGGGGCAGATACGCAGTATTTT	CASSLAGQGADTQYF
TRBV2	-	-	TRBJ1-6	TGTGCCAGCAACTCCGGGGCCTCGAATTCACCCCTCCACTTT	CASNSGASNSPLHF
TRBV5-1	few	TRBD2	TRBJ2-1	TGCGCCAGCAGCTTGGCCCGCGGTTCGGGAGGGCCGAATGAGCAGTTCTTC	CASSLARGSGGPNEQFF
TRBV18	-	-	TRBJ2-5	TGTGCCAGCTCACCACCGGAACGGCTCCCCCAGTACTTC	CASSPPERLPQYF
TRBV30	many	TRBD1	TRBJ2-7	TGTGCCTGGAGTGGAGGGACAGGGCGGTACGAGCAGTACTTC	CAWSGGTGRYEQYF
TRBV10-3	-	TRBD2	TRBJ2-1	TGTGCCATCAGTGAGGCGCTAGCGGGAGGTTCCTACAATGAGCAGTTCTTC	CAISEALAGGSYNEQFF
TRBV28	few	TRBD2	TRBJ2-7	TGTGCCAGCAAACTAGCGGACCGGGGGGGCGAGCAGTACTTC	CASKLADRGGEQYF
TRBV29-1	few	-	TRBJ2-3	TGCAGCGTTGCCTGGGCTCCAGATACGCAGTATTTT	CSVAWAPDTQYF
TRBV20-1	-	-	TRBJ2-1	TGCAGTGCTAATCCAGGAATAGGTTACAATGAGCAGTTCTTC	CSANPGIGYNEQFF
TRBV29-1	few	-	TRBJ2-4	TGCAGCGCTACCGTTCGGGGGTCCAAAAACATTCAGTACTTC	CSATVRGSKNIQYF
TRBV7-7	many	TRBD1	TRBJ2-7	TGTGCTAGCAGCCGGACAGGGGCATACGAGCAGTACTTC	CASSRTGAYEQYF
TRBV25-1	once	TRBD2	TRBJ2-7	TGTGCCAGCAGTCCTAGCGGAGCCTCCTACGAGCAGTACTTC	CASSPSGASYEQYF
TRBV20-1	-	TRBD2	TRBJ2-1	TGCAGTGCTAGAGAAACTAGCGGGAGGACCAGCTCCTACAATGAGCAGTTCTTC	CSARETSGRTSSYNEQFF
TRBV20-1	few	TRBD2	TRBJ2-5	TGCAGTGCTTCCCTAGCGGGGCGACAAGAGACCCAGTACTTC	CSASLAGRQETQYF
TRBV7-7	few	-	TRBJ2-1	TGTGCTAGCAGCCCAAGACAGGCCGTCTCCTACAATGAGCAGTTCTTC	CASSPRQAVSYNEQFF
TRBV4-2	few	TRBD2	TRBJ2-2	TGTGCCAGCAGCCAGCAGACTAGCGGGAATATCTGGACCGGGGAGCTGTTTTTT	CASSQQTSGNIWTGELFF
TRBV5-1	few	TRBD2	TRBJ2-1	TGCGCCAGCGGATTTAGCGGGAGCAATGAGCAGTTCTTC	CASGFSGSNEQFF
TRBV2	few	-	TRBJ1-1	TGTGCCAGCGAAGTATTAGGCAGGTTGGGAACTGAAGCTTTCTTT	CASEVLGRLGTEAFF
TRBV18	few	TRBD1	TRBJ2-3	TGTGCCAGCTCACCGACAGGGGAGGAAGATACGCAGTATTTT	CASSPTGEEDTQYF
TRBV5-4	few	-	TRBJ1-1	TGTGCCAGCAGCTTGGGACGGATTAACACTGAAGCTTTCTTT	CASSLGRINTEAFF
TRBV12-3/TRBV12-4	few	TRBD1	TRBJ1-6	TGTGCCAGCAGTTCGACCTACAGGGGGCGTGGGTCCCCCTATAATTCACCCCTCCACTTT	CASSSTYRGRGSPYNSPLHF
TRBV2	few	-	TRBJ2-7	TGTGCCAGCAGTCAACGGGGATCCGAGGAGGACGAGCAGTACTTC	CASSQRGSEEDEQYF
TRBV7-3	few	-	TRBJ2-2	TGTGCCAGCAGCCAGCACAGGGAAGGGGAGCTGTTTTTT	CASSQHREGELFF
TRBV12-3/TRBV12-4	-	-	TRBJ2-1	TGTGCCAGCAGTTTGGGGGGCTTGGAGAATGAGCAGTTCTTC	CASSLGGLENEQFF
TRBV10-2	-	TRBD1	TRBJ2-7	TGCGCCAGCAGTGAGAACGACAGGGGGGTCGACGAGCAGTACTTC	CASSENDRGVDEQYF
TRBV5-1	-	-	TRBJ1-5	TGCGCCAGCAGCTTGGGCCCCGTAGGGAATCAGCCCCAGCATTTT	CASSLGPVGNQPQHF
TRBV5-1	few	-	TRBJ2-1	TGCGCCAGCAGCTTTGGACAGCCCAATGAGCAGTTCTTC	CASSFGQPNEQFF
TRBV5-1	few	TRBD1	TRBJ1-1	TGCGCCAGCAGCCGGACAGGGAACACTGAAGCTTTCTTT	CASSRTGNTEAFF
TRBV11-1	few	TRBD1	TRBJ1-6	TGTGCCAGCAGTTCAGGGGGGAAGAGCTCCTATAATTCACCCCTCCACTTT	CASSSGGKSSYNSPLHF
TRBV25-1	-	-	TRBJ2-5	TGTGCCAGCAGAAGGACAGTCCAAGAGACCCAGTACTTC	CASRRTVQETQYF
TRBV6-4	few	-	TRBJ1-1	TGTGCCAGCAGTGACTCGTCCCCGGGAAGGCCCGACAACACTGAAGCTTTCTTT	CASSDSSPGRPDNTEAFF
TRBV6-5	-	-	TRBJ1-6	TGTGCCAGCACCGAGGACCAAAACTATAATTCACCCCTCCACTTT	CASTEDQNYNSPLHF
TRBV5-1	-	-	TRBJ2-7	TGCGCCAGCAGCACCGGGACAACTAGCTCCTACGAGCAGTACTTC	CASSTGTTSSYEQYF
TRBV20-1	-	-	TRBJ2-2	TGCAGTGCTAGAGATAGTATGACGGGGTTCACCGGGGAGCTGTTTTTT	CSARDSMTGFTGELFF
TRBV6-6	few	-	TRBJ1-2	TGTGCCAGCAGGTTCGACGCCAATAACTATGGCTACACCTTC	CASRFDANNYGYTF
TRBV7-6	-	TRBD2	TRBJ2-1	TGTGCCAGCAGCTCTACTAGCGGGAGGGCAAGCAATGAGCAGTTCTTC	CASSSTSGRASNEQFF
TRBV6-2/TRBV6-3	few	TRBD1	TRBJ1-6	TGTGCCAGCAGTTTGAACAGGGGGCCATCCTATAATTCACCCCTCCACTTT	CASSLNRGPSYNSPLHF
TRBV11-3	many	TRBD1	TRBJ2-1	TGTGCCAGCAGCTTACCAGGGGGCCCCCCGTTGTCTGAGCAGTTCTTC	CASSLPGGPPLSEQFF
TRBV6-2/TRBV6-3	-	-	TRBJ2-1	TGTGCCAGCTTTTCCTCTACCGAGCAGTTCTTC	CASFSSTEQFF
TRBV4-2	-	-	TRBJ1-5	TGTGCCAGCAGCCAAGATGACCAGGGAGATCAGCCCCAGCATTTT	CASSQDDQGDQPQHF
TRBV12-2	-	-	TRBJ1-6	TGTGCAAGTCGCTTAGCGCGGAATTCACCCCTCCACTTT	CASRLARNSPLHF
TRBV19	few	-	TRBJ2-3	TGTGCCAGCCACTCCGGGCTCACAGATACGCAGTATTTT	CASHSGLTDTQYF
TRBV10-3	-	TRBD1	TRBJ2-2	TGTGCCAGCCTTGACAGGGGTGCGAACACCGGGGAGCTGTTTTTT	CASLDRGANTGELFF
TRBV13	once	-	TRBJ2-1	TGTGGCAGCAGCCCGCGTCAGGACTATTCCGATAGAAATGAGCAGTTCTTC	CGSSPRQDYSDRNEQFF
TRBV5-5	few	-	TRBJ1-5	TGTGCCAGCAGCTTGGGTTCCGGTCTTGACAATCAGCCCCAGCATTTT	CASSLGSGLDNQPQHF
TRBV6-1	few	-	TRBJ1-4	TGTGCCAGCAGTGAAGCCGGCCTCACAACTAATGAAAAACTGTTTTTT	CASSEAGLTTNEKLFF
TRBV4-2	-	TRBD2	TRBJ2-1	TGTGCCAGCAGCCAAGAGTCGGGAGGAGCTAATGAGCAGTTCTTC	CASSQESGGANEQFF
TRBV15	few	-	TRBJ1-6	TGTGCCACCAGCAGAGCCCGGTCGGGCGATTCACCCCTCCACTTT	CATSRARSGDSPLHF
TRBV18	few	TRBD1	TRBJ2-3	TGTGCCAGCTCACCGGGGACAGTCACAGATACGCAGTATTTT	CASSPGTVTDTQYF
TRBV16	many	TRBD1	TRBJ1-2	TGTGCCAGCAGCCCCCAAGGGGGCTTATTTTTTTATGGCTACACCTTC	CASSPQGGLFFYGYTF